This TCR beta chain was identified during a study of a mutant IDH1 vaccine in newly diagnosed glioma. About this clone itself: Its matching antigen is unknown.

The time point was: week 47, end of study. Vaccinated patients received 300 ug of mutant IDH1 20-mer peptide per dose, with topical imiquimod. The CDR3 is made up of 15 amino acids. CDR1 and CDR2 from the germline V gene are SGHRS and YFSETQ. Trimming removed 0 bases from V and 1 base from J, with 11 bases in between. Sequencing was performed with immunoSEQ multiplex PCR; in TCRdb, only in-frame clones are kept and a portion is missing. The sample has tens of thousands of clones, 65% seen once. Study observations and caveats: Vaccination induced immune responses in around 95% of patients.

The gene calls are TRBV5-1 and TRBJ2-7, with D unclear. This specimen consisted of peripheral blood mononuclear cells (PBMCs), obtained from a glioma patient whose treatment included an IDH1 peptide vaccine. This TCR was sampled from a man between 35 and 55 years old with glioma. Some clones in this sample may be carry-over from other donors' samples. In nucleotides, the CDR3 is TGCGCCAGCAGCTTGGCCAGGCCGGAATCCTACGAGCAGTACTTC. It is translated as CASSLARPESYEQYF.